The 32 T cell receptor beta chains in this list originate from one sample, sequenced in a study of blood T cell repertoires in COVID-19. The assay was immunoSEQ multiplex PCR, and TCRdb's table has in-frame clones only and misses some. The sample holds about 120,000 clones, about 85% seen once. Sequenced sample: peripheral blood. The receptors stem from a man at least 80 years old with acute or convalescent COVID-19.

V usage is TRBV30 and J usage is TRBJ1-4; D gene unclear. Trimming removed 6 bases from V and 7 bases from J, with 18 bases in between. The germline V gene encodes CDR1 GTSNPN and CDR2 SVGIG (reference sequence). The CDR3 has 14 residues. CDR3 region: CACPNERSGEKLFF. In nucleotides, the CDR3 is TGTGCCTGCCCGAACGAACGGTCGGGTGAAAAACTGTTTTTT.

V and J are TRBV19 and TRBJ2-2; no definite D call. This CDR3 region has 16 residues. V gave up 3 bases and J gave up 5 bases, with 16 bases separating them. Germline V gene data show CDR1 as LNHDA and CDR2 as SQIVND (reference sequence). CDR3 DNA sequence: TGTGCCAGTAGTATGCCAAGCGTAGAGTTGACCGGGGAGCTGTTTTTT. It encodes CASSMPSVELTGELFF.

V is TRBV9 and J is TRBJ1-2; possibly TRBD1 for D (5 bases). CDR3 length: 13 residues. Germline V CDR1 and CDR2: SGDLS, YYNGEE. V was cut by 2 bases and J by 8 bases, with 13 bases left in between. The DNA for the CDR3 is TGTGCCAGCAGCGTCGGCAGGGTGGGCGGCTACACCTTC. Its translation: CASSVGRVGGYTF.

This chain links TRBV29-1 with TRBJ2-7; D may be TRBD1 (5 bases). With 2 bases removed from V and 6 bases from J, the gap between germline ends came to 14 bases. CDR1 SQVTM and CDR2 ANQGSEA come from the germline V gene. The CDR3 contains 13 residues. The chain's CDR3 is CSVEKGSSGEQYF. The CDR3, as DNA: TGCAGCGTTGAAAAGGGGTCGAGTGGCGAGCAGTACTTC.

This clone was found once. The CDR3 is CASSVGSTNTGELFF. CDR3 bases: TGTGCCAGCTCAGTGGGCAGTACGAACACCGGGGAGCTGTTTTTT. The chain joins TRBV6-5 to TRBJ2-2; D is undetermined. Trimming removed 8 bases from V and 0 bases from J, with 13 bases in between. In germline, CDR1 is MNHEY, CDR2 SVGAGI. The CDR3 runs to 15 residues.

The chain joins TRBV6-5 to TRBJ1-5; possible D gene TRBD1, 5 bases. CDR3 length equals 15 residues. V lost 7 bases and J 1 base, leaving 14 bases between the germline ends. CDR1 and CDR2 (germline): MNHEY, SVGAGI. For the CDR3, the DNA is TGTGCCAGCACCTGGGGGAGCGGGAGCAATCAGCCCCAGCATTTT. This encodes CASTWGSGSNQPQHF.

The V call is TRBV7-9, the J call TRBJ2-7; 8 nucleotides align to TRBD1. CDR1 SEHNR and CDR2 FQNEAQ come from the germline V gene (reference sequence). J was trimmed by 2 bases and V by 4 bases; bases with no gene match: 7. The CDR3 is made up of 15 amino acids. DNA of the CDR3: TGTGCCAGCAGCTCGGACAGGGCTACGACCTACGAGCAGTACTTC. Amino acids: CASSSDRATTYEQYF.

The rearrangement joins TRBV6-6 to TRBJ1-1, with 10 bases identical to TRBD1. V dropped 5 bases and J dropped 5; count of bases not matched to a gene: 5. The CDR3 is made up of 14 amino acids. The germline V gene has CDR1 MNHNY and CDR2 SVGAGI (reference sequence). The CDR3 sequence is CASSQGQGSTEAFF. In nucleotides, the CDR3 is TGTGCCAGCAGTCAGGGACAGGGGAGTACTGAAGCTTTCTTT.

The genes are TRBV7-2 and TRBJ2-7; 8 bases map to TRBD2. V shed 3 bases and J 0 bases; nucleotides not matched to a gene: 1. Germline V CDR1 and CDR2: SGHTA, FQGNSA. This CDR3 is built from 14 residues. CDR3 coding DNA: TGTGCCAGCAGCTTGGGGACTAGCTCCTACGAGCAGTACTTC. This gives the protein CASSLGTSSYEQYF.

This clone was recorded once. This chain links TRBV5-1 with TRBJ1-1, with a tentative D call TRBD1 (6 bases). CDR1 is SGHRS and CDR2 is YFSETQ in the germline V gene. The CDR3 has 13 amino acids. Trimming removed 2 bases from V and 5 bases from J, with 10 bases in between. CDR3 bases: TGCGCCAGCAGCTTAGGGGGACGAACTGAAGCTTTCTTT. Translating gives CASSLGGRTEAFF.

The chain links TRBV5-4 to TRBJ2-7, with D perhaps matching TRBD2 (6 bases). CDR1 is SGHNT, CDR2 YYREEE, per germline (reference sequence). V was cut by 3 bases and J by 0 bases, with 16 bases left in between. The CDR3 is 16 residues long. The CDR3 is CASSSPSALSSYEQYF. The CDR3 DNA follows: TGTGCCAGCAGCTCTCCTAGCGCCCTTAGCTCCTACGAGCAGTACTTC. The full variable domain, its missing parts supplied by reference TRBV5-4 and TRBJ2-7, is ETGVTQSPTHLIKTRGQQVTLRCSSQSGHNTVSWYQQALGQGPQFIFQYYREEENGRGNFPPRFSGLQFPNYSSELNVNALELDDSALYLCASSSPSALSSYEQYFGPGTRLTVT.

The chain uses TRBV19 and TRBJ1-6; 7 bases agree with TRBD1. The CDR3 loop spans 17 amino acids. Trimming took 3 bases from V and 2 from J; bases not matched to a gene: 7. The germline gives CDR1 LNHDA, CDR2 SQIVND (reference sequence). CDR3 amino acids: CASSIRPGQTYNSPLHF. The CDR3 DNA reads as TGTGCCAGTAGTATCCGACCGGGACAGACCTATAATTCACCCCTCCACTTT.

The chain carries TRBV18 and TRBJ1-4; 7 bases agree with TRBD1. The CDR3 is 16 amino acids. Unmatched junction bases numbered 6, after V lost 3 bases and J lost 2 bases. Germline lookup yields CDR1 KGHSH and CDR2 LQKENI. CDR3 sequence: CASSPFDRATNEKLFF. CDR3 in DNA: TGTGCCAGCTCACCTTTTGACAGGGCCACTAATGAAAAACTGTTTTTT.

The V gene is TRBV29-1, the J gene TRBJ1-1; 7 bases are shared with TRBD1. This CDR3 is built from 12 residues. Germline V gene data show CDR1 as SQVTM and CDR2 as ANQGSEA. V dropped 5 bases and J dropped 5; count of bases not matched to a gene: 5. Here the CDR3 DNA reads TGCAGCGTTACCGACAGGGAGACTGAAGCTTTCTTT. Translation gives CSVTDRETEAFF.

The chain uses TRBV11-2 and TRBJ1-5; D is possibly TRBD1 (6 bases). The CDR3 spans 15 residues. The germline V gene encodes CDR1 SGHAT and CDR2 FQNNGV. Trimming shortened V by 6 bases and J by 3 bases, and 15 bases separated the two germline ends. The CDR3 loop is CASSDTGTNNQPQHF. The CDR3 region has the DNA TGTGCCAGCAGTGACACCGGGACAAACAATCAGCCCCAGCATTTT. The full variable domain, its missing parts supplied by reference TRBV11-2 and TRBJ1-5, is EAGVAQSPRYKIIEKRQSVAFWCNPISGHATLYWYQQILGQGPKLLIQFQNNGVVDDSQLPKDRFSAERLKGVDSTLKIQPAKLEDSAVYLCASSDTGTNNQPQHFGDGTRLSIL.

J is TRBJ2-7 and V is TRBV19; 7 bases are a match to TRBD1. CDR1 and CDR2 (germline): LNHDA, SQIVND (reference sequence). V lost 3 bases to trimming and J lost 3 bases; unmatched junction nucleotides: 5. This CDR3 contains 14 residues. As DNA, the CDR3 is TGTGCCAGTAGTATTGGGCAGGGGGTCTACGAGCAGTACTTC. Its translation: CASSIGQGVYEQYF.

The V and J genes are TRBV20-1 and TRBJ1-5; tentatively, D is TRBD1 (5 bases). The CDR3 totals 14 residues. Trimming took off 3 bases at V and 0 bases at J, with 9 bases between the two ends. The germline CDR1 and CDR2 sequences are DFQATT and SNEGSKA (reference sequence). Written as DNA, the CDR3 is TGCAGTGCTAGTCAGGGTGATAGCAATCAGCCCCAGCATTTT. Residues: CSASQGDSNQPQHF.

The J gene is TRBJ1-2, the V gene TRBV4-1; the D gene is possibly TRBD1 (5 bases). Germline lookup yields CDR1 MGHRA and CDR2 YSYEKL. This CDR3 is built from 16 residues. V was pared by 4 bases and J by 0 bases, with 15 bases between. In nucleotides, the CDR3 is TGCGCCAGCAGCCCATCGGAGACAGTCACTAACTATGGCTACACCTTC. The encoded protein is CASSPSETVTNYGYTF.

The CDR3 region is CASSLGGYEKLFF. CDR3 coding DNA: TGTGCCAGCAGCTTAGGCGGGTATGAAAAACTGTTTTTT. This sequence joins TRBV11-2 and TRBJ1-4; no reliable D call. The CDR3 sequence is 13 residues long. Germline V gene lookup returns CDR1 SGHAT and CDR2 FQNNGV. V was shortened by 1 base and J by 6 bases, with 6 bases between the two germline ends.

As DNA, the CDR3 is TGTGCCAGCAGCGTAGGACAAGGACAGGGGGATCCTGGGGCCAACGTCCTGACTTTC. It encodes CASSVGQGQGDPGANVLTF. The chain recombines TRBV9 with TRBJ2-6; 10 bases align to TRBD1. The CDR3 has 19 residues. With 0 bases clipped from V and 2 bases from J, the junction kept 8 bases outside the gene matches. Germline V CDR1 and CDR2: SGDLS, YYNGEE.

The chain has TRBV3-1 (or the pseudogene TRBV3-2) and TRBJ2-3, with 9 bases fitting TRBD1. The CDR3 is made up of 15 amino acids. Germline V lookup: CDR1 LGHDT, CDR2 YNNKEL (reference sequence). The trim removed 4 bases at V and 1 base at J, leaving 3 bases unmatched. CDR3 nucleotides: TGTGCCAGCAGCCTGGGACAGGGTCGCACAGATACGCAGTATTTT. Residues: CASSLGQGRTDTQYF.

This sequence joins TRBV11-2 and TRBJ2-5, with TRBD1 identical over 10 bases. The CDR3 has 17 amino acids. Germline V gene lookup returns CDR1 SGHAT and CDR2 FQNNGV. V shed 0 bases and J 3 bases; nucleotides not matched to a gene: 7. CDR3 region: CASSLDPGTGAKETQYF. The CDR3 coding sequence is TGTGCCAGCAGCTTAGATCCCGGGACAGGGGCAAAAGAGACCCAGTACTTC.

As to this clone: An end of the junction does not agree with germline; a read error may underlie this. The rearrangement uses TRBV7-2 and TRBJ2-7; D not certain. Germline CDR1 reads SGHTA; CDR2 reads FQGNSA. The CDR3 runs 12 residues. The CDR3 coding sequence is TGTGCCAGCAGTCAACTCAGCGCTATAACGCACTTC. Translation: CASSQLSAITHF.

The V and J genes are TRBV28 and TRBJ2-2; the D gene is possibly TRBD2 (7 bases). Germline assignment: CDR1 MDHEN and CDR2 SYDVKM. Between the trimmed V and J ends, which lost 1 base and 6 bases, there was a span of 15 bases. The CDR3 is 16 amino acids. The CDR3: CASSLFSRGASGELFF. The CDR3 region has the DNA TGTGCCAGCAGTTTATTCTCTCGGGGGGCTTCCGGGGAGCTGTTTTTT. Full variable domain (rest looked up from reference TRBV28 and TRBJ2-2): DVKVTQSSRYLVKRTGEKVFLECVQDMDHENMFWYRQDPGLGLRLIYFSYDVKMKEKGDIPEGYSVSREKKERFSLILESASTNQTSMYLCASSLFSRGASGELFFGEGSRLTVL.

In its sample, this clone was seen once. Written as DNA, the CDR3 is TGTGCCATCGGGCCGGGAGCCTCTGGAAACACCATATATTTT. Its protein product is CAIGPGASGNTIYF. The genes are TRBV10-3 and TRBJ1-3; D gene uncertain. V dropped 8 bases and J dropped 0 bases, with 11 bases sitting between them. Germline assignment: CDR1 ENHRY and CDR2 SYGVKD. The CDR3 totals 14 residues.

The CDR3 region has the DNA TGCGCCAGCAGCCAGGACACAGGGGGCAAGTACTATGGCTACACCTTC. Translated, it gives CASSQDTGGKYYGYTF. The chain joins TRBV4-3 to TRBJ1-2, with 9 bases lining up with TRBD1. The germline CDR1 and CDR2 sequences are LGHNA and YSLEER. V shed 3 bases and J 3 bases; nucleotides not matched to a gene: 8. The CDR3 sequence is 16 residues long.

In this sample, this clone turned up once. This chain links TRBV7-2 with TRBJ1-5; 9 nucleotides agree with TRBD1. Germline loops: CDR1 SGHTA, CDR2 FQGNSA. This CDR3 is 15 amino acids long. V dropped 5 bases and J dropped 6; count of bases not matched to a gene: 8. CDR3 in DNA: TGTGCCAGCAGCCTGGGACAGGGAGGCGCTCAGCCCCAGCATTTT. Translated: CASSLGQGGAQPQHF.

This CDR3 is CASTTAPGDTQYF. DNA for the CDR3: TGTGCCAGCACCACCGCACCGGGAGATACGCAGTATTTT. The rearrangement uses TRBV27 and TRBJ2-3, with D unresolved. Trimming left V 7 bases short and J 5 bases short, with 13 bases between. The CDR3 covers 13 residues. Germline values: CDR1 MNHEY, CDR2 SMNVEV (reference sequence).

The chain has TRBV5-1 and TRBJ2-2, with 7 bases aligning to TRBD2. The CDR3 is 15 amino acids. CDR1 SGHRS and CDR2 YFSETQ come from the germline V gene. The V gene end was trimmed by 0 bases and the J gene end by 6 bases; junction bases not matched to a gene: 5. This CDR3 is CASSLATSHPGELFF. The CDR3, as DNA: TGCGCCAGCAGCTTGGCGACTAGCCATCCCGGGGAGCTGTTTTTT.

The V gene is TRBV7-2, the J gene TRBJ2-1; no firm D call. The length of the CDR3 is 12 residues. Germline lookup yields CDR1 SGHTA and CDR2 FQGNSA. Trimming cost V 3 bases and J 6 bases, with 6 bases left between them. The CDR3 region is CASSLGRNEQFF. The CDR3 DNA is TGTGCCAGCAGCTTGGGCCGCAATGAGCAGTTCTTC. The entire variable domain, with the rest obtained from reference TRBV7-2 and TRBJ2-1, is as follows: GAGVSQSPSNKVTEKGKDVELRCDPISGHTALYWYRQSLGQGLEFLIYFQGNSAPDKSGLPSDRFSAERTGGSVSTLTIQRTQQEDSAVYLCASSLGRNEQFFGPGTRLTVL.

The CDR3 sequence: CASSPRGLTGELFF. Written as DNA, the CDR3 is TGTGCCAGCAGCCCCAGGGGGCTTACCGGGGAGCTGTTTTTT. V usage is TRBV6-2 or TRBV6-3 and J usage is TRBJ2-2; 8 nucleotides match TRBD1. There are 14 residues in the CDR3. Germline V gene sequence: CDR1 MNHEY, CDR2 SVGEGT. V shed 6 bases, J shed 5 bases, and the junction held 5 bases outside the gene matches.

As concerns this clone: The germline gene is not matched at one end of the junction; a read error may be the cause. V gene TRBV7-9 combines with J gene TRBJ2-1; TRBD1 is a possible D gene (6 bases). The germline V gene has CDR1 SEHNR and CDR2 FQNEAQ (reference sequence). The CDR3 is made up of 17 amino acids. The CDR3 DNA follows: TGTGCCAGCAGTTTAGATGGGCCTAGGGGGTACTACAATGAGCAGTTCTTC. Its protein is CASSLDGPRGYYNEQFF.